This T cell receptor (beta chain) was captured in a study of cytomegalovirus exposure and HLA in healthy donors. The V end lost 2 bases, the J end lost 6 bases, and 13 bases lay between the germline ends. The CDR3 spans 14 residues. CDR1 is MNHEY and CDR2 is SVGAGI in the germline V gene. Use of 60 Vbeta and 13 Jbeta primers characterized the PCR. Profiling relied on immunoSEQ multiplex PCR, and the TCRdb table lists in-frame clones only, not all of them. The sample records approximately 81,000 clones, 74% being singletons. J is TRBJ1-2 and V is TRBV6-5; D uncertain. Material: PBMCs. This clonotype was obtained from a man aged 35 to 55 in good health and CMV-seropositive. CDR3: CASSYDEGPDGYTF. The CDR3 nucleotides are TGTGCCAGCAGTTACGATGAGGGTCCTGATGGCTACACCTTC.